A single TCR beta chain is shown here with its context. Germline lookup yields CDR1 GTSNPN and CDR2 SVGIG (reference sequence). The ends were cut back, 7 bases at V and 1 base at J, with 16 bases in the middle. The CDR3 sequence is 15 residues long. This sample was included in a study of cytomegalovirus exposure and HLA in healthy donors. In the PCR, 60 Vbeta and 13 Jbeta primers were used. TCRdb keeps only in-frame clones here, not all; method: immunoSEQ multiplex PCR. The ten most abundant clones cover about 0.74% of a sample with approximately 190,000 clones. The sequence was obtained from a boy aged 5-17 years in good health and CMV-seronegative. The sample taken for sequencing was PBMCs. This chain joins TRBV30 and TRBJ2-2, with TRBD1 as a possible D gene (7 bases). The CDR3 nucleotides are TGTGCCTCCCCTGCGGGGACAGTGAACACCGGGGAGCTGTTTTTT. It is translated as CASPAGTVNTGELFF.